This passage covers 24 T cell receptor beta chains from one sample sequenced in a study of post-analysis software for immune sequencing data. Study-level results: With TRBV5-6, TRBV5-1 and TRBV20-1 included, several TRBV segments were more frequent in patients than in controls.

Which antigens these TCRs recognize remains unknown. TCR beta cDNA libraries included unique molecular identifiers. One entry per CDR3 protein, called by TCRdb with MiXCR from the PCR reads. The sample holds 650,000 to 850,000 distinct CDR3 sequences, approximately 53% seen once. Source material: blood. Receptors originate from a girl aged 5 to 17 with multiple sclerosis.

The CDR3 loop is CSAWTGPNYGYTF. Here the CDR3 DNA reads TGCAGTGCGTGGACAGGTCCTAACTATGGCTACACCTTC. The genes are TRBV20-1 and TRBJ1-2; 7 bases fit TRBD1. V trimming: 6 bases; J trimming: 0 bases; junction bases outside the gene matches: 4. Germline CDR1 reads DFQATT; CDR2 reads SNEGSKA (reference sequence). There are 13 residues in the CDR3.

The chain carries TRBV6-2 or TRBV6-3 and TRBJ2-1, with 10 bases fitting TRBD2. CDR3 length: 14 amino acids. V was pared by 5 bases and J by 7 bases, with 5 bases of the junction left unmatched. Per the germline V gene, CDR1 is MNHEY and CDR2 is SVGEGT. The CDR3 is CASSRTSGVNEQFF. CDR3 DNA sequence: TGTGCCAGCAGTCGTACTAGCGGGGTAAATGAGCAGTTCTTC.

The rearrangement joins TRBV11-2 to TRBJ2-7; TRBD2 matches 13 bases. The J call may be wrong; the DNA end is better matched by TRBJ2-5. The length of the CDR3 is 17 residues. Germline-derived CDR1 and CDR2 are SGHAT and FQNNGV. The CDR3 is CASAEKWTSGGAQTQYF. DNA of the CDR3: TGTGCCAGCGCCGAGAAATGGACTAGCGGGGGTGCACAGACCCAGTACTTC.

This clonotype was recorded a few times. This rearrangement joins TRBV7-9 to TRBJ2-5; 11 bases align to TRBD2. The CDR3 is made up of 19 amino acids. J was trimmed by 0 bases and V by 3 bases; bases with no gene match: 12. Germline CDR1 and CDR2: SEHNR and FQNEAQ (reference sequence). The CDR3 DNA follows: TGTGCCAGCAGCTTGCAGAGAGGGACTAGCGGATCGTACCAAGAGACCCAGTACTTC. It specifies CASSLQRGTSGSYQETQYF.

V is TRBV6-5 and J is TRBJ2-7; D might be TRBD1 (5 bases). This CDR3 has 15 amino acids. Germline V CDR1 and CDR2: MNHEY, SVGAGI. V shed 2 bases and J shed 6 bases, with 17 bases lying between them. The CDR3 region has the DNA TGTGCCAGCAGTTACGCTGGCGGAATTAGGGGCGAGCAGTACTTC. Translation: CASSYAGGIRGEQYF.

V is TRBV20-1 and J is TRBJ2-1; 11 positions agree with TRBD2. From germline, CDR1 is DFQATT and CDR2 SNEGSKA (reference sequence). There are 13 residues in the CDR3. V shed 1 base and J 10 bases; nucleotides not matched to a gene: 3. The CDR3 nucleotides are TGCAGTGCTAGAGTAACTAGCGGGAGAGAGCAGTTCTTC. It codes for CSARVTSGREQFF.

This chain joins TRBV10-2 and TRBJ2-7; 12 bases map to TRBD1. Looked up from germline, CDR1 is WSHSY and CDR2 is SAAADI. The CDR3 has 17 amino acids. J was trimmed by 2 bases and V by 5 bases; bases with no gene match: 10. CDR3 sequence: CASSSGTGGPLTYEQYF. The CDR3, as DNA: TGCGCCAGCAGTTCCGGGACAGGGGGCCCTTTAACCTACGAGCAGTACTTC.

The CDR3 here is CASSLEGHGNQPQHF. DNA for the CDR3: TGTGCCAGCAGTTTAGAGGGACATGGCAATCAGCCCCAGCATTTT. The chain has TRBV27 and TRBJ1-5; maybe TRBD1 (6 bases). This CDR3 region has 15 residues. The germline V gene encodes CDR1 MNHEY and CDR2 SMNVEV (reference sequence). Deletions cut 2 bases from V and 2 bases from J, with 10 bases between.

The chain couples TRBV4-2 to TRBJ2-7; TRBD1 matches at 9 bases. There are 15 residues in the CDR3. J was trimmed by 6 bases and V by 1 base; bases with no gene match: 7. Germline V CDR1 and CDR2: LGHNA, YNFKEQ. The CDR3 DNA sequence: TGTGCCAGCAGCCAAGCGGACAGGGGAGGCTCCGAGCAGTACTTC. Translating gives CASSQADRGGSEQYF.

The chain employs TRBV29-1 and TRBJ1-1; maybe TRBD1 (5 bases). Trimming left V 6 bases short and J 3 bases short, with 14 bases between. This CDR3 has 13 residues. Germline V lookup: CDR1 SQVTM, CDR2 ANQGSEA. CDR3: CSVLRVGDTEAFF. The CDR3, as DNA: TGCAGCGTCCTCAGGGTGGGGGACACTGAAGCTTTCTTT.

This rearrangement joins TRBV5-5 to TRBJ1-1, with no clear D. Trimming removed 10 bases from V and 1 base from J, with 17 bases in between. The CDR3 consists of 14 residues. From germline, CDR1 is SGHKS and CDR2 YYEKEE (reference sequence). This CDR3 reads CASSLDLANTEAFF. The CDR3 DNA follows: TGTGCCTCCAGCTTGGACTTAGCGAACACTGAAGCTTTCTTT.

The chain employs TRBV6-5 and TRBJ1-2; D gene uncertain. V gave up 4 bases and J gave up 10 bases, with 25 bases separating them. This CDR3 contains 16 residues. Germline loops: CDR1 MNHEY, CDR2 SVGAGI. The chain's CDR3 is CASSSQASGDRFVYTF. CDR3 DNA: TGTGCCAGCAGTTCCCAAGCGTCGGGCGATAGGTTTGTCTACACCTTC.

This chain connects TRBV10-1 to TRBJ2-7; 7 positions agree with TRBD1. V was pared by 0 bases and J by 2 bases, with 4 bases of the junction left unmatched. The CDR3 is 15 amino acids. Germline-derived CDR1 and CDR2 are WNHNN and SYGVQD (reference sequence). Written as DNA, the CDR3 is TGCGCCAGCAGTGAGTCGAAGGGACAGACCTACGAGCAGTACTTC. Encoded protein: CASSESKGQTYEQYF.

The rearrangement joins TRBV20-1 to TRBJ1-5; the D is unclear. Germline assignment: CDR1 DFQATT and CDR2 SNEGSKA (reference sequence). The CDR3 sequence is 15 residues long. V lost 5 bases, J lost 0 bases, and 14 bases lay in between. This CDR3 reads CSAAGYSNSNQPQHF. The CDR3 region has the DNA TGCAGTGCTGCCGGGTACAGCAATAGCAATCAGCCCCAGCATTTT.

This clonotype was picked up one time. The V gene is TRBV5-5, the J gene TRBJ2-7; 7 nucleotides align to TRBD1. Trimming removed 7 bases from V and 5 bases from J; junction bases left unmatched: 9. Germline assignment: CDR1 SGHKS and CDR2 YYEKEE (reference sequence). This CDR3 has 13 amino acids. The CDR3 DNA sequence: TGTGCCAGCCGCAGACAGGGAGTGAACGAGCAGTACTTC. Its translation: CASRRQGVNEQYF.

The chain couples TRBV4-1 to TRBJ1-2; TRBD1 aligns across 7 bases. Germline assignment: CDR1 MGHRA and CDR2 YSYEKL. V lost 0 bases to trimming and J lost 2 bases; unmatched junction nucleotides: 12. The CDR3 is made up of 18 amino acids. CDR3: CASSQEPGQRTINYGYTF. The CDR3 coding sequence is TGCGCCAGCAGCCAAGAACCGGGACAGAGGACGATAAACTATGGCTACACCTTC.

Only a few counts were recorded for this clonotype. The genes are TRBV7-6 and TRBJ1-6; D not certain. V dropped 7 bases and J dropped 8 bases, with 12 bases sitting between them. The CDR3 totals 13 residues. The V gene's germline CDR1 is SGHVS and CDR2 FNYEAQ. CDR3 DNA: TGTGCCAGCACCCAAGGATGGGATTCACCCCTCCACTTT. It specifies CASTQGWDSPLHF.

The chain is built from TRBV27 and TRBJ1-1, with 7 nucleotides matching TRBD1. Trimming removed 6 bases from V and 6 bases from J; junction bases left unmatched: 7. The CDR3 is 13 amino acids. Per germline, CDR1 MNHEY and CDR2 SMNVEV (reference sequence). The CDR3 region is CASSLTGAAEAFF. DNA for the CDR3: TGTGCCAGCAGCCTAACAGGGGCCGCTGAAGCTTTCTTT.

In DNA form, the CDR3 reads TGCGCCAGCAGCGCCGGGACAACCTTCATGAACACTGAAGCTTTCTTT. It codes for CASSAGTTFMNTEAFF. V and J are TRBV5-1 and TRBJ1-1; possible D gene TRBD1, 6 bases. CDR1 is SGHRS, CDR2 YFSETQ, per germline. V shed 4 bases and J shed 0 bases, with 16 bases lying between them. The CDR3 contains 16 residues. The whole variable domain, remainder taken from reference TRBV5-1 and TRBJ1-1, is KAGVTQTPRYLIKTRGQQVTLSCSPISGHRSVSWYQQTPGQGLQFLFEYFSETQRNKGNFPGRFSGRQFSNSRSEMNVSTLELGDSALYLCASSAGTTFMNTEAFFGQGTRLTVV.

The chain combines TRBV20-1 with TRBJ2-1, with 14 bases aligning to TRBD2. This CDR3 region has 20 residues. V shed 6 bases, J shed 7 bases, and the junction held 23 bases outside the gene matches. The germline CDR1 and CDR2 sequences are DFQATT and SNEGSKA (reference sequence). The CDR3, as DNA: TGCAGTGCCCCCGTGCGGGGACTAGCGGGAGTGGGGCCCAGTTGGAATGAGCAGTTCTTC. Encoded protein: CSAPVRGLAGVGPSWNEQFF.

This clonotype was counted only a few times. The chain joins TRBV29-1 to TRBJ1-2; D gene unclear. The V end was cut by 0 bases, the J end by 6 bases, with 11 bases between. Germline V lookup: CDR1 SQVTM, CDR2 ANQGSEA. The CDR3 runs 13 residues. DNA of the CDR3: TGCAGCGTTGAAGAACGAGGTGGAGATGGCTACACCTTC. Its translation: CSVEERGGDGYTF. The complete variable domain, with remaining parts taken from reference TRBV29-1 and TRBJ1-2, reads SAVISQKPSRDICQRGTSLTIQCQVDSQVTMMFWYRQQPGQSLTLIATANQGSEATYESGFVIDKFPISRPNLTFSTLTVSNMSPEDSSIYLCSVEERGGDGYTFGSGTRLTVV.

The rearrangement joins TRBV18 to TRBJ2-7; no reliable D call. CDR1 is KGHSH, CDR2 LQKENI, per germline. Trimming took off 3 bases at V and 0 bases at J, with 9 bases between the two ends. The CDR3 totals 14 residues. The DNA of the CDR3 is TGTGCCAGCTCACCGGCGCCTAGCTCCTACGAGCAGTACTTC. It translates to CASSPAPSSYEQYF.

There are a few counts of this clonotype. This chain joins TRBV27 and TRBJ2-5; D remains unclear. The J call may be wrong; the DNA end is better matched by TRBJ2-4. CDR3 length: 14 residues. From germline, CDR1 is MNHEY and CDR2 SMNVEV (reference sequence). The CDR3 spells CASSLSAGGNIQYF. The CDR3 DNA follows: TGTGCCAGCAGTTTATCCGCCGGCGGAAACATTCAGTACTTC.

In this sample, this clonotype turned up once. This chain joins TRBV5-1 and TRBJ2-1, with 7 bases matching TRBD2. With 1 base clipped from V and 5 bases from J, the junction kept 6 bases outside the gene matches. CDR1 and CDR2 from the germline V gene are SGHRS and YFSETQ. The CDR3 contains 15 residues. CDR3 loop: CASSLSWTSNNEQFF. CDR3 DNA sequence: TGCGCCAGCAGCTTGTCCTGGACTAGTAACAATGAGCAGTTCTTC. The variable domain in full, completed from reference TRBV5-1 and TRBJ2-1, reads KAGVTQTPRYLIKTRGQQVTLSCSPISGHRSVSWYQQTPGQGLQFLFEYFSETQRNKGNFPGRFSGRQFSNSRSEMNVSTLELGDSALYLCASSLSWTSNNEQFFGPGTRLTVL.